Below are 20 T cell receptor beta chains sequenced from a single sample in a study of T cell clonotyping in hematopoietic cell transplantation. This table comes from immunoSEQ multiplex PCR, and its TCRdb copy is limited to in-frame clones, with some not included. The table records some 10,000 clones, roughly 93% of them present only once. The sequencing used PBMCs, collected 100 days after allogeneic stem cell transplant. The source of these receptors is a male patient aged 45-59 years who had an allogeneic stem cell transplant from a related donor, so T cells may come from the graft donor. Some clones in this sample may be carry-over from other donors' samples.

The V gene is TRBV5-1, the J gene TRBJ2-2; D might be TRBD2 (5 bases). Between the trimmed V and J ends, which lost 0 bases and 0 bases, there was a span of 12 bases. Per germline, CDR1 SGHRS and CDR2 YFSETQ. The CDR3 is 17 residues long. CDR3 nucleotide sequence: TGCGCCAGCAGCTTGGGTAGGCTAGCTGCGAACACCGGGGAGCTGTTTTTT. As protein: CASSLGRLAANTGELFF.

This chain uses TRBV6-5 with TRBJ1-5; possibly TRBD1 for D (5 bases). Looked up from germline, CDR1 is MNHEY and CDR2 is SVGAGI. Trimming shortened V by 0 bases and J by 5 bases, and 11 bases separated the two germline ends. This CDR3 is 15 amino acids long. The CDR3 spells CASSYSAGMDQPQHF. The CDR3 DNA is TGTGCCAGCAGTTACTCGGCAGGGATGGATCAGCCCCAGCATTTT.

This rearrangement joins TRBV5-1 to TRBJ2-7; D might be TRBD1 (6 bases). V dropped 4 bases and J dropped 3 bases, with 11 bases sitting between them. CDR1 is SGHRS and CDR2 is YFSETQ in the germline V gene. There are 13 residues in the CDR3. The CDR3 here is CASSSRDNYEQYF. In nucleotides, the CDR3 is TGCGCCAGCAGCAGCCGGGACAACTACGAGCAGTACTTC. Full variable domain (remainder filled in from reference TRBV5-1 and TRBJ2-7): KAGVTQTPRYLIKTRGQQVTLSCSPISGHRSVSWYQQTPGQGLQFLFEYFSETQRNKGNFPGRFSGRQFSNSRSEMNVSTLELGDSALYLCASSSRDNYEQYFGPGTRLTVT.

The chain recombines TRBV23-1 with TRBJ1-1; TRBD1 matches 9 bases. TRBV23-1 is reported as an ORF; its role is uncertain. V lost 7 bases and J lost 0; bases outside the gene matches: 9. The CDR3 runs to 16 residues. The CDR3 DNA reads TGCGCCAGCATCCGTACAGGGGGCGAGGTGAACACTGAAGCTTTCTTT. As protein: CASIRTGGEVNTEAFF.

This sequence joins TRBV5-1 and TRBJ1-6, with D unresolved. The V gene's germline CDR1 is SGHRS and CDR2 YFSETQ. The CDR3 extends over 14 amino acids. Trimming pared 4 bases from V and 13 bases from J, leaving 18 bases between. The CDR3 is CASSPTTDGRPLHF. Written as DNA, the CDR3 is TGCGCCAGCAGCCCGACTACCGACGGAAGGCCCCTCCACTTT.

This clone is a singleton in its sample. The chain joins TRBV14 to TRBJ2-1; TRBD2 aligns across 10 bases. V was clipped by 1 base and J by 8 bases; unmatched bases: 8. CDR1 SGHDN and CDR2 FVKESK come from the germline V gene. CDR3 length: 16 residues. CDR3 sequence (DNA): TGTGCCAGCAGCCAAGTTGAGCTAGCGGGAGCTCATGAGCAGTTCTTC. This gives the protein CASSQVELAGAHEQFF.

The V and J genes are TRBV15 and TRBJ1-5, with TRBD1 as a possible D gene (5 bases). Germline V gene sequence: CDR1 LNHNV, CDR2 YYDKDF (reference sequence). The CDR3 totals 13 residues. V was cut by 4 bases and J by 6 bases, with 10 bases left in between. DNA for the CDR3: TGTGCCACCAGCACGAGACAGAGTCAGCCCCAGCATTTT. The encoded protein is CATSTRQSQPQHF. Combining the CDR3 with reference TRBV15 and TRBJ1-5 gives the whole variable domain DAMVIQNPRYQVTQFGKPVTLSCSQTLNHNVMYWYQQKSSQAPKLLFHYYDKDFNNEADTPDNFQSRRPNTSFCFLDIRSPGLGDTAMYLCATSTRQSQPQHFGDGTRLSIL.

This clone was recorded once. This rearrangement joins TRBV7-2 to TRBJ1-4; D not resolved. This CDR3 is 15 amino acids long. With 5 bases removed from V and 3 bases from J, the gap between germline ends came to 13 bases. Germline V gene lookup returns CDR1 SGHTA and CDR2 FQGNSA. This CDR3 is CASSEDPTPNEKLFF. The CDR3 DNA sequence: TGTGCCAGCAGCGAGGACCCCACGCCTAATGAAAAACTGTTTTTT.

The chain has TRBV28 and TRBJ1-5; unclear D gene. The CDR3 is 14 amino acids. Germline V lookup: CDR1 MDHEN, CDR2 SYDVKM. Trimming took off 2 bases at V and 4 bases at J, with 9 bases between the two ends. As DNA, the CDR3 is TGTGCCAGCAGTTTAATAACAGCTAATCAGCCCCAGCATTTT. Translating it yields CASSLITANQPQHF.

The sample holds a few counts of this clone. In nucleotides, the CDR3 is TGTGCCTGGGAAAGTCTGTACCAAGAGACCCAGTACTTC. Translation: CAWESLYQETQYF. V gene TRBV30 combines with J gene TRBJ2-5, with D hard to call. The V end was cut by 5 bases, the J end by 0 bases, with 10 bases between. The CDR3 sequence is 13 residues long. Germline CDR1 GTSNPN, CDR2 SVGIG (reference sequence).

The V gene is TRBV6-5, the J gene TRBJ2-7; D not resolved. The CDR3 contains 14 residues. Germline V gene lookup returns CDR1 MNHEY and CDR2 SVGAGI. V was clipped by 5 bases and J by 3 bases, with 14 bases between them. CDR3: CASSMHPVLYEQYF. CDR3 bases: TGTGCCAGCAGTATGCACCCAGTGCTCTACGAGCAGTACTTC.

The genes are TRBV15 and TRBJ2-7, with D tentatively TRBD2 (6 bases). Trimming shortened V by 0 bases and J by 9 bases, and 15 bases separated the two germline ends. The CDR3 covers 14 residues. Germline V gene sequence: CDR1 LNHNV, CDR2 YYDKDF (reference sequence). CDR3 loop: CATSREVGASAQYF. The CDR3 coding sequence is TGTGCCACCAGCAGAGAGGTTGGGGCTAGCGCGCAGTACTTC.

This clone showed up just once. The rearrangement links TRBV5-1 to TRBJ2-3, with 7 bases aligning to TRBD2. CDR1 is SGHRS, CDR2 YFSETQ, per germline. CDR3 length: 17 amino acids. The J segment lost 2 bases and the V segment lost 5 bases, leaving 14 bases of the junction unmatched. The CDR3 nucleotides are TGCGCCAGCAGGGCCCGGTCGGCGGGGGTAAACACAGATACGCAGTATTTT. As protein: CASRARSAGVNTDTQYF.

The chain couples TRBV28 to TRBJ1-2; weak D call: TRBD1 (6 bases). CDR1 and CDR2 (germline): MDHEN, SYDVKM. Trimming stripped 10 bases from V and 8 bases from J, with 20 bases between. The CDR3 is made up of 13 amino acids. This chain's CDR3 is CAIWQGGRVGYTF. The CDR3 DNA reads TGTGCCATCTGGCAAGGGGGGCGCGTGGGCTACACCTTC.

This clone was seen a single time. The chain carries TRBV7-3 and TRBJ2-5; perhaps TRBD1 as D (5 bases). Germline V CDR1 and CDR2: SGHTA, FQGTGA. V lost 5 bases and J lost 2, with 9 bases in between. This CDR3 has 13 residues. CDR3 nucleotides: TGTGCCAGCAGCCGCGGACAACAAGAGACCCAGTACTTC. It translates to CASSRGQQETQYF.

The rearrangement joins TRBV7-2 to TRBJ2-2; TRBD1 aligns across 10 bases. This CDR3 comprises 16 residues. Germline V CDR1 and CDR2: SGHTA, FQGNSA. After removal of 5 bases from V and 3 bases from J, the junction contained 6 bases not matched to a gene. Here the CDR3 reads CASSKGQGIDTGELFF. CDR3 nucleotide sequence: TGTGCCAGCAGCAAGGGACAGGGGATTGACACCGGGGAGCTGTTTTTT.

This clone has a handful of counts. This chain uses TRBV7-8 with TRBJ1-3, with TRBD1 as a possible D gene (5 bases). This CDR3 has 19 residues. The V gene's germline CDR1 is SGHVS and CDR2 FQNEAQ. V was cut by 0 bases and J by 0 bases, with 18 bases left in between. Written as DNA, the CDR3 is TGTGCCAGCAGCTTAGCTTCAGGGATAGTCCAGAGCTCTGGAAACACCATATATTTT. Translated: CASSLASGIVQSSGNTIYF.

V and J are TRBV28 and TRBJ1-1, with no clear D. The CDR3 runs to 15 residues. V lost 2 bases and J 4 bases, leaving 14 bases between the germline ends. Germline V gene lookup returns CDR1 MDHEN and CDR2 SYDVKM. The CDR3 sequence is CASSLVPPRGTEAFF. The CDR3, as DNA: TGTGCCAGCAGTTTAGTTCCCCCACGGGGCACTGAAGCTTTCTTT.

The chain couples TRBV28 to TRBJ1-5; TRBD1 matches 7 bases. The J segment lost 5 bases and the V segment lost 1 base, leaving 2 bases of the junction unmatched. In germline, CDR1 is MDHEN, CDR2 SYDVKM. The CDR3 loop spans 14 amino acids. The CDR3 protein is CASSLLGTDQPQHF. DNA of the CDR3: TGTGCCAGCAGTTTATTGGGGACAGATCAGCCCCAGCATTTT. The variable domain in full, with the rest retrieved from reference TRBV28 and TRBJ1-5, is DVKVTQSSRYLVKRTGEKVFLECVQDMDHENMFWYRQDPGLGLRLIYFSYDVKMKEKGDIPEGYSVSREKKERFSLILESASTNQTSMYLCASSLLGTDQPQHFGDGTRLSIL.

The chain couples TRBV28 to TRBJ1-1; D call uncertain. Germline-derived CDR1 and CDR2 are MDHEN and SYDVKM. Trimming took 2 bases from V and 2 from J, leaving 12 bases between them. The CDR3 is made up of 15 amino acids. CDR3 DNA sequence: TGTGCCAGCAGTTTAGGTCTCGCCGTAAACACTGAAGCTTTCTTT. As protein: CASSLGLAVNTEAFF. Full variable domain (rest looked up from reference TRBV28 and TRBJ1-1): DVKVTQSSRYLVKRTGEKVFLECVQDMDHENMFWYRQDPGLGLRLIYFSYDVKMKEKGDIPEGYSVSREKKERFSLILESASTNQTSMYLCASSLGLAVNTEAFFGQGTRLTVV.